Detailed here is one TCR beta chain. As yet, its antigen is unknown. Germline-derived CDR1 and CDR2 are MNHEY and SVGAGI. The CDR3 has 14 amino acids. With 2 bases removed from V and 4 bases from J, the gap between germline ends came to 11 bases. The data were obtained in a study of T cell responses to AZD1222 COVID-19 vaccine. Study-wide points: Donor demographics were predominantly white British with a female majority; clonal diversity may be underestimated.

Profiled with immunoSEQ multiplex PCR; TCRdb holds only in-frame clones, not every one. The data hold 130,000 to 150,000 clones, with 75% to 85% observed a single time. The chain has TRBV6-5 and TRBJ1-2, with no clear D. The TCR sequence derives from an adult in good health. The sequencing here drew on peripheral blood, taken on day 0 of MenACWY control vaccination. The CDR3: CASSYQVGSYGYTF. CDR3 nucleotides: TGTGCCAGCAGTTACCAGGTCGGCAGCTATGGCTACACCTTC.